This T cell receptor beta chain was retrieved from a study of T-cell reconstitution after alpha-beta-depleted transplantation in children. The TCRbeta library incorporated unique molecular identifiers. MiXCR was run by TCRdb on the PCR reads, yielding one entry per CDR3 protein. There are more than 400,000 distinct CDR3 sequences in the sample; approximately 42% occur only once, and roughly a quarter lies in the top ten. Study results and caveats: It was reported that alpha-beta T cells came from several hundred expanded graft clones (about two months after transplant). One year after transplant, T-cell counts and diversity came mostly from newly produced T cells. In some patients, recipient T cells and intrathymic progenitors surviving conditioning explained high day-60 diversity.

This clonotype was counted ten times or more. Its antigen remains unidentified. J gave up 7 bases and V 4 bases, and 11 bases lay outside the gene matches. CDR3 length: 15 residues. CDR1 LGHDT and CDR2 YNNKEL come from the germline V gene (reference sequence). The material sequenced was PBMCs, taken before TCRalphabeta/CD19-depleted stem cell transplant. The chain is built from TRBV3-1 and TRBJ2-5; the match to TRBD2 covers 8 bases. The TCR comes from a girl between 2 and 10 years old with aplastic anemia, due to receive a stem cell transplant. CDR3: CASSPVAGGAGTQYF. CDR3 DNA: TGTGCCAGCAGCCCAGTCGCGGGAGGCGCTGGGACCCAGTACTTC.